Below, 13 T cell receptor beta chains from the same sample are listed, as sequenced in a study of blood T cells in healthy people across ages (dated by TCRdb to about 2015). Library prep was done by 5' RACE. The sequencer listed for this sample is Illumina HiSeq 2500. A second PCR of roughly 7 to 11 cycles was performed with a sample-barcoded 5' primer and a J-beta primer mix. TCRdb itself trimmed the public reads at Q25 with fastp, ran MiXCR and retained productive beta chains. Each entry is one CDR3 protein sequence, shown with its most common DNA and genes. This sample holds roughly 900,000 distinct CDR3 sequences; about 48% were observed only once. The top ten clones comprise roughly 13% of the sample. Sequences were obtained from blood. The receptor source for this set is a man aged 30 to 39 in good health.

This clonotype was counted at least ten times. The genes are TRBV2 and TRBJ2-7, with TRBD2 matching 14 bases. The CDR3 is made up of 16 amino acids. Unmatched junction bases numbered 5, after V lost 6 bases and J lost 1 base. CDR1 is SNHLY, CDR2 FYNNEI, per germline. The DNA of the CDR3 is TGTGCCAGCAGGGGACTAGCGGGGGATAGGTCCTACGAGCAGTACTTC. As protein: CASRGLAGDRSYEQYF.

V is TRBV12-3 or TRBV12-4 and J is TRBJ2-3, with 8 bases identical to TRBD2. V lost 7 bases, J lost 4 bases, and 7 bases stayed unmatched. The CDR3 has 14 residues. CDR3: CASNRRGGPDTQYF. The DNA for the CDR3 is TGTGCCAGCAATAGACGGGGGGGCCCAGATACGCAGTATTTT.

A few counts support this clonotype. The chain uses TRBV28 and TRBJ2-3, with a tentative D call TRBD1 (7 bases). The V end lost 5 bases, the J end lost 5 bases, and 17 bases lay between the germline ends. Germline V lookup: CDR1 MDHEN, CDR2 SYDVKM. The CDR3 spans 15 residues. DNA for the CDR3: TGTGCCAGCAGTGAACCGGGGACAGCGGGAGATACGCAGTATTTT. As protein: CASSEPGTAGDTQYF.

This clonotype was found a few times. The chain combines TRBV4-2 with TRBJ1-1, with no clear D. Germline V lookup: CDR1 LGHNA, CDR2 YNFKEQ. This CDR3 has 16 amino acids. The V and J ends lost 3 bases and 1 base respectively, with 15 bases between them. CDR3 residues: CASSHTPSGGNTEAFF. In DNA form, the CDR3 reads TGTGCCAGCAGCCACACGCCTTCTGGCGGGAACACTGAAGCTTTCTTT.

This clonotype was seen only a few times. The CDR3: CASIPLGGQGREQFF. The CDR3 DNA is TGTGCCAGCATCCCCTTAGGGGGACAGGGACGGGAGCAGTTCTTC. This chain joins TRBV5-6 and TRBJ2-1, with TRBD1 identical over 9 bases. This CDR3 is 15 amino acids long. The germline CDR1 and CDR2 sequences are SGHDT and YYEEEE. V gave up 6 bases and J gave up 10 bases; unmatched junction bases: 14.

This clonotype was observed a few times. This sequence may be a read error, since a much larger clone differs from it by one base. This chain connects TRBV12-3 or TRBV12-4 to TRBJ2-5; 12 positions agree with TRBD2. After removal of 6 bases from V and 11 bases from J, the junction contained 13 bases not matched to a gene. There are 15 residues in the CDR3. CDR3 in amino acids: CASRDLAGGPNEQYF. The CDR3 DNA reads as TGTGCCAGCAGGGATCTAGCGGGGGGGCCTAATGAGCAGTACTTC.

Here the CDR3 reads CSAQGEEATEAFF. The DNA of the CDR3 is TGCAGTGCTCAGGGTGAAGAAGCCACTGAAGCTTTCTTT. The rearrangement links TRBV20-1 to TRBJ1-1; weak D call: TRBD1 (5 bases). Germline CDR1 is DFQATT and CDR2 is SNEGSKA (reference sequence). The CDR3 sequence is 13 residues long. With 5 bases removed from V and 4 bases from J, the gap between germline ends came to 14 bases.

The rearrangement joins TRBV9 to TRBJ2-4, with a possible D match to TRBD2 (5 bases). Matching the DNA end better, TRBJ2-5 makes the J call doubtful. Germline CDR1 reads SGDLS; CDR2 reads YYNGEE. The CDR3 is made up of 15 amino acids. This CDR3 reads CASSVGERNQETQYF. The CDR3 nucleotides are TGTGCCAGCAGCGTAGGCGAGCGGAACCAAGAGACCCAGTACTTC.

This clonotype came up a few times. The chain joins TRBV5-6 to TRBJ2-3; D is uncertain. Trimming took 2 bases from V and 0 from J, leaving 10 bases between them. The CDR3 is 15 residues long. Germline V gene lookup returns CDR1 SGHDT and CDR2 YYEEEE. The chain's CDR3 is CASSLAGYSTDTQYF. CDR3 bases: TGTGCCAGCAGCTTAGCCGGGTATAGCACAGATACGCAGTATTTT.

The V call is TRBV29-1, the J call TRBJ2-1; no definite D call. This CDR3 is 14 amino acids long. Germline V lookup: CDR1 SQVTM, CDR2 ANQGSEA. V was clipped by 1 base and J by 0 bases, with 7 bases between them. The DNA for the CDR3 is TGCAGCGTTGAAGCCGGGCCCTCCTACAATGAGCAGTTCTTC. It codes for CSVEAGPSYNEQFF.

The genes are TRBV29-1 and TRBJ2-6, with a tentative D call TRBD1 (7 bases). The CDR3 runs 19 residues. Germline lookup yields CDR1 SQVTM and CDR2 ANQGSEA. Trimming stripped 4 bases from V and 1 base from J, with 23 bases between. In DNA form, the CDR3 reads TGCAGCGTTGGGTTAGACAGGGCGGGGTTTGCGTCTGGGGCCAACGTCCTGACTTTC. Protein sequence: CSVGLDRAGFASGANVLTF.

The CDR3 DNA follows: TGTGCCACCAGCAGAGATCTGCCGCGGGCAGATACGCAGTATTTT. Protein: CATSRDLPRADTQYF. This chain uses TRBV15 with TRBJ2-3; D perhaps matches TRBD2 (5 bases). CDR1 is LNHNV and CDR2 is YYDKDF in the germline V gene (reference sequence). V dropped 0 bases and J dropped 4 bases, with 11 bases sitting between them. CDR3 length: 15 amino acids.

The chain carries TRBV4-2 and TRBJ2-1; D ambiguous. The CDR3 spans 12 residues. Trimming took 1 base from V and 12 from J, leaving 10 bases between them. The germline V gene encodes CDR1 LGHNA and CDR2 YNFKEQ. CDR3 nucleotides: TGTGCCAGCAGCCAAGTCGCGATCCGGCAGTTCTTC. Its protein is CASSQVAIRQFF.